Shown below are 20 T cell receptor beta chains from a single sample sequenced in a study of blood T cell repertoires in COVID-19. Assay: immunoSEQ multiplex PCR; the TCRdb copy retains only in-frame clones and omits some. The sample has about 110,000 clones; approximately 81% are singletons. The source material was peripheral blood. These receptors originate from a human donor in a cohort sampled during active COVID-19.

The chain uses TRBV7-9 and TRBJ1-5, with 10 positions matching TRBD1. The V gene end was trimmed by 5 bases and the J gene end by 10 bases; junction bases not matched to a gene: 11. The germline CDR1 and CDR2 sequences are SEHNR and FQNEAQ (reference sequence). This CDR3 comprises 15 residues. CDR3 loop: CASSRTGTGEYPQHF. CDR3 coding DNA: TGTGCCAGCAGCCGGACTGGGACAGGGGAGTACCCCCAGCATTTT.

The count of this clone is one. The chain carries TRBV6-5 and TRBJ2-3; 7 bases match TRBD1. The CDR3 consists of 16 residues. CDR1 MNHEY and CDR2 SVGAGI come from the germline V gene. Losses at the gene ends were 4 bases for V and 2 bases for J; bases not matched to a gene: 9. The CDR3 region has the DNA TGTGCCAGCAGTTCGTACCTGGACAGGTTCACAGATACGCAGTATTTT. Translating gives CASSSYLDRFTDTQYF.

The V and J genes are TRBV11-2 and TRBJ2-1, with 8 bases identical to TRBD2. Trimming removed 5 bases from V and 2 bases from J; junction bases left unmatched: 8. Germline V CDR1 and CDR2: SGHAT, FQNNGV. This CDR3 region has 16 residues. DNA for the CDR3: TGTGCCAGCAGCCCCCGGAGCGGGGGCCCCTACAATGAGCAGTTCTTC. Residues: CASSPRSGGPYNEQFF. Variable domain in full (rest from reference TRBV11-2 and TRBJ2-1): EAGVAQSPRYKIIEKRQSVAFWCNPISGHATLYWYQQILGQGPKLLIQFQNNGVVDDSQLPKDRFSAERLKGVDSTLKIQPAKLEDSAVYLCASSPRSGGPYNEQFFGPGTRLTVL.

J is TRBJ1-1 and V is TRBV27, with TRBD1 as a possible D gene (5 bases). V lost 3 bases and J lost 4, with 21 bases in between. The CDR3 is made up of 17 amino acids. The germline V gene has CDR1 MNHEY and CDR2 SMNVEV (reference sequence). The CDR3 region is CASSFLWLGGPSTEAFF. For the CDR3, the DNA is TGTGCCAGCAGTTTTTTGTGGCTGGGGGGTCCCAGCACTGAAGCTTTCTTT.

The CDR3, as DNA: TGCGCCAGCAGCCGGCCCGGACAGAGCACCGGGGAGCTGTTTTTT. Protein: CASSRPGQSTGELFF. The chain combines TRBV4-1 with TRBJ2-2; weak D call: TRBD1 (6 bases). The CDR3 sequence is 15 residues long. V was clipped by 4 bases and J by 4 bases, with 13 bases between them. Per germline, CDR1 MGHRA and CDR2 YSYEKL.

This chain joins TRBV27 and TRBJ1-5; D might be TRBD1 (6 bases). The CDR3 runs to 15 residues. Germline V CDR1 and CDR2: MNHEY, SMNVEV (reference sequence). V was trimmed by 2 bases and J by 5 bases, leaving 13 bases between them. This chain's CDR3 is CASSLRGKGHQPQHF. CDR3 in DNA: TGTGCCAGCAGTTTAAGGGGGAAGGGCCATCAGCCCCAGCATTTT.

The J gene is TRBJ2-6, the V gene TRBV3-1 (or the pseudogene TRBV3-2); 7 bases map to TRBD2. Germline V CDR1 and CDR2: LGHDT, YNNKEL (reference sequence). This CDR3 spans 16 amino acids. V dropped 4 bases and J dropped 3; count of bases not matched to a gene: 6. CDR3 coding DNA: TGTGCCAGCAGCCCCGGGGGGAGGGGTGGGGCCAACGTCCTGACTTTC. Its translation is CASSPGGRGGANVLTF.

A remark on this clone: The sample contains more than one DNA sequence encoding this CDR3. The CDR3, as DNA: TGTGCCAGCAGTCGAGACAGGGATGAAGCTTTCTTT. It codes for CASSRDRDEAFF. This chain connects TRBV7-2 to TRBJ1-1; 7 nucleotides line up with TRBD1. The CDR3 is 12 amino acids. Trimming at V came to 6 bases and at J to 7 bases, leaving 5 bases not matched to a gene. Per germline, CDR1 SGHTA and CDR2 FQGNSA.

The rearrangement joins TRBV4-1 to TRBJ2-7; D possibly corresponds to TRBD1 (5 bases). This CDR3 has 12 amino acids. Looked up from germline, CDR1 is MGHRA and CDR2 is YSYEKL. The V and J ends lost 4 bases and 12 bases respectively, with 16 bases between them. The CDR3 is CASSPPQGGTYF. In nucleotides, the CDR3 is TGCGCCAGCAGCCCGCCTCAGGGTGGAACGTACTTC.

J is TRBJ1-2 and V is TRBV5-1; no definite D call. The V gene's germline CDR1 is SGHRS and CDR2 YFSETQ. The ends were cut back, 4 bases at V and 4 bases at J, with 8 bases in the middle. The CDR3 is 12 residues long. The CDR3 protein is CASSEGSYGYTF. DNA of the CDR3: TGCGCCAGCAGCGAGGGTAGCTATGGCTACACCTTC.

Here the CDR3 DNA reads TGTGCCAGCAGTGAGGGGGCCCGGGGGGCCGTCACCTTC. It specifies CASSEGARGAVTF. The chain combines TRBV6-1 with TRBJ1-2, with D perhaps TRBD1 (6 bases). In germline, CDR1 is MNHNS, CDR2 SASEGT. Trimming cost V 3 bases and J 13 bases, with 18 bases left between them. This CDR3 contains 13 residues.

The chain joins TRBV28 to TRBJ2-5; 11 bases align to TRBD1. V trimming: 5 bases; J trimming: 6 bases; junction bases outside the gene matches: 5. The CDR3 extends over 14 amino acids. Germline CDR1 is MDHEN and CDR2 is SYDVKM. The CDR3 region has the DNA TGTGCCAGCAGTCCCGGGACAGGGGGGAAGACCCAGTACTTC. It encodes CASSPGTGGKTQYF.

The rearrangement joins TRBV6-5 to TRBJ1-3, with unresolved D. CDR1 MNHEY and CDR2 SVGAGI come from the germline V gene. The V and J ends lost 2 bases and 3 bases respectively, with 11 bases between them. The CDR3 length is 15 residues. CDR3 sequence: CASSYGGLDGNTIYF. The CDR3 coding sequence is TGTGCCAGCAGTTACGGCGGGCTCGATGGAAACACCATATATTTT.

The V and J genes are TRBV6-2 or TRBV6-3 and TRBJ2-3, with D possibly matching TRBD2 (5 bases). Germline CDR1 reads MNHEY; CDR2 reads SVGEGT. The germline V and J ends were trimmed by 0 bases and 7 bases, with 23 bases remaining between them. This CDR3 has 18 residues. The CDR3 here is CASSYSSTGRVDLNTQYF. The CDR3 coding sequence is TGTGCCAGCAGTTACTCGAGCACGGGAAGGGTCGACTTAAATACGCAGTATTTT.

This chain connects TRBV24-1 to TRBJ1-1, with 7 bases fitting TRBD1. The CDR3 consists of 15 residues. CDR1 is KGHDR and CDR2 is SFDVKD in the germline V gene. J was trimmed by 0 bases and V by 2 bases; bases with no gene match: 2. The CDR3, as DNA: TGTGCCACCAGTGATTCCGGGACAGTGAACACTGAAGCTTTCTTT. This gives the protein CATSDSGTVNTEAFF.

The rearrangement joins TRBV6-1 to TRBJ2-3; 8 bases map to TRBD2. This CDR3 has 16 residues. Germline V CDR1 and CDR2: MNHNS, SASEGT. V dropped 4 bases and J dropped 2; count of bases not matched to a gene: 8. CDR3 nucleotide sequence: TGTGCCAGCAGTGTCTTCCCGGGGGGGTCCACAGATACGCAGTATTTT. Encoded protein: CASSVFPGGSTDTQYF.

CDR3 amino acids: CASSGWDRGLFEQYF. The CDR3 DNA is TGTGCCAGCAGTGGGTGGGACAGGGGTTTGTTCGAGCAGTACTTC. This chain links TRBV25-1 with TRBJ2-7, with 10 nucleotides matching TRBD1. Germline CDR1 is MGHDK and CDR2 is SYGVNS. Unmatched junction bases numbered 9, after V lost 4 bases and J lost 6 bases. This CDR3 region has 15 residues.

The chain links TRBV4-3 to TRBJ2-5, with D possibly TRBD1 on 5 matching bases. Germline CDR1 LGHNA, CDR2 YSLEER. The CDR3 sequence is 14 residues long. With 1 base removed from V and 2 bases from J, the gap between germline ends came to 8 bases. CDR3 region: CASSQGAGQETQYF. CDR3 coding DNA: TGCGCCAGCAGCCAAGGGGCAGGGCAAGAGACCCAGTACTTC.

The chain carries TRBV7-2 and TRBJ2-1; 8 bases map to TRBD2. Germline V gene lookup returns CDR1 SGHTA and CDR2 FQGNSA. This CDR3 is 16 amino acids long. With V trimmed by 5 bases and J by 2 bases, 8 bases remained unmatched. DNA of the CDR3: TGTGCCAGCAGCCTAATAGCGGGGAGAACCTACAATGAGCAGTTCTTC. This codes for CASSLIAGRTYNEQFF. Together with reference TRBV7-2 and TRBJ2-1, the CDR3 gives the full variable domain: GAGVSQSPSNKVTEKGKDVELRCDPISGHTALYWYRQSLGQGLEFLIYFQGNSAPDKSGLPSDRFSAERTGGSVSTLTIQRTQQEDSAVYLCASSLIAGRTYNEQFFGPGTRLTVL.

The rearrangement links TRBV5-1 to TRBJ2-7; no definite D call. Trimming removed 0 bases at V and 6 bases at J, with 10 bases between. The length of the CDR3 is 13 residues. Germline V CDR1 and CDR2: SGHRS, YFSETQ. The CDR3 sequence: CASSLESRSEQYF. CDR3 bases: TGCGCCAGCAGCTTGGAGTCTAGGAGCGAGCAGTACTTC.